This T cell receptor (beta chain) originates from a study of glioma-infiltrating T cells. Looking at the study overall: Glioblastomas were WHO grade IV, sampled at first diagnosis; low-grade were grade II. Presurgical dexamethasone in glioma patients lasted six or fewer days.

The ends lost 1 base at V and 4 bases at J; junction bases unmatched: 8. This CDR3 is built from 16 residues. CDR1 and CDR2 from the germline V gene are MGHDK and SYGVNS. This clonotype was seen many times. Its antigen remains unknown. Study-wide results and limits: A blood CDR3 motif signature was depleted in highly divergent patients.

Amplification of TCR alpha and beta CDR3 regions from RNA used iRepertoire nested multiplex PCR. Input was roughly 85-400 ng of tissue mRNA or PBMC total RNA. TCRdb used MiXCR to reprocess the multiplex PCR reads, holding one entry per CDR3 protein. The sample carries approximately 400,000 distinct CDR3 sequences, about two fifths recorded once. The gene calls are TRBV25-1 and TRBJ1-2; 8 bases are shared with TRBD1. This clonotype was sampled from a human donor with low-grade glioma or glioblastoma, undergoing nonglioma brain surgery, or in good health (not recorded which). Source material: glioma tissue, nonneoplastic brain tissue, or PBMCs (not recorded which). The CDR3 spells CASSEWGRGHLYGYTF. The CDR3 bases are TGTGCCAGCAGTGAATGGGGCAGGGGGCACCTCTATGGCTACACCTTC.